The source of this TCR beta chain is a study of cytomegalovirus exposure and HLA in healthy donors. Study results and caveats: The availability of immune exposure information extended only to CMV serostatus.

Points on this clone: The antigen is not known.

Trimming removed 4 bases from V and 4 bases from J, with 18 bases in between. Per germline, CDR1 SGHRS and CDR2 YFSETQ. The CDR3 has 16 residues. The PCR ran on 60 Vbeta and 13 Jbeta primers. Clones were read by immunoSEQ multiplex PCR, and TCRdb kept only the in-frame ones, dropping some. Among a few hundred thousand clones listed, about 80% were seen once. The receptor's source is a woman under 40 in good health and CMV-seronegative. Sequencing was performed on PBMCs. V is TRBV5-1 and J is TRBJ1-3; maybe TRBD1 (5 bases). The DNA of the CDR3 is TGCGCCAGCAGCACCTCAATACAGGCAGGGGGAAACACCATATATTTT. Protein sequence: CASSTSIQAGGNTIYF.